What follows is one T cell receptor beta chain and its context. Its specificity is unknown. TCRdb's table, derived via immunoSEQ multiplex PCR, lists solely in-frame clones and lacks some. The sample records approximately 70,000 clones, less than 85% being singletons. The sample is drawn from a study of OX40 agonist ivuxolimab in advanced cancers. Study summary: Three patients, one with hepatocellular carcinoma and two with cutaneous melanoma, achieved partial responses.

Study-wide results and caveats: By week 6 at 0.1 to 3.0 mg/kg, blood CD4+ and CD8+ T cells had expanded clonally.

This CDR3 comprises 16 residues. V was pared by 5 bases and J by 3 bases, with 19 bases between. Germline CDR1 and CDR2: SGHVS and FQNEAQ. V usage is TRBV7-8 and J usage is TRBJ1-2; D unresolved. The sequence came from an adult with an advanced solid tumor such as melanoma, head and neck, liver or kidney cancer. Here the sequenced sample was CD4+ or CD8+ T cells sorted from blood, taken in a trial of the OX40 agonist ivuxolimab. The CDR3, as DNA: TGTGCCAGCAGCCCAATATTAGGAACCGGTGACTATGGCTACACCTTC. This encodes CASSPILGTGDYGYTF.